These T cell receptor beta chains were read from a single sample in a study of blood T cells in healthy people across ages. TCRdb analysed the 5' RACE reads with MiXCR anew, one entry per CDR3 protein. The sample has over 600,000 distinct CDR3 sequences; 21% are singletons. The sample comprised blood. Receptors originate from a man between 65 and 80 years old in good health. Both conserved end residues are part of each CDR3. A D gene is named only where the DNA matches it firmly. The size field is filled for only some rows; it gives once, few, many or a size class.

-,-,TRBV6-2/TRBV6-3,TRBJ2-7,TGTGCCAGCAGTTACCTAGGGGAGAAAGCCTACGAGCAGTACTTC,CASSYLGEKAYEQYF
TRBD1,few,TRBV6-2/TRBV6-3,TRBJ2-7,TGTGCCAGCAGTGAGGGACAGGGGGTCTACGAGCAGTACTTC,CASSEGQGVYEQYF
TRBD2,-,TRBV14,TRBJ2-1,TGTGCCAGCAGCGTAGGACTAGGTAACAATGAGCAGTTCTTC,CASSVGLGNNEQFF
TRBD2,few,TRBV7-2,TRBJ2-1,TGTGCCAGCAGCTTAGCTACTAGCGGGAGGGCCTACAATGAGCAGTTCTTC,CASSLATSGRAYNEQFF
-,few,TRBV9,TRBJ2-7,TGTGCCAGCAGCGTAGAAGAAAACTCCTACGAGCAGTACTTC,CASSVEENSYEQYF
-,many,TRBV28,TRBJ2-2,TGTGCCAGCAGTTTCCCCGGGGAGCTGTTTTTT,CASSFPGELFF
-,-,TRBV5-5,TRBJ2-5,TGTGCCAGCGGGCTTCAAGGAAATCTCCAAGAGACCCAGTACTTC,CASGLQGNLQETQYF
-,-,TRBV7-9,TRBJ1-1,TGTGCCAGCAACCCAGGATCGGAGGCTTTCTTT,CASNPGSEAFF
TRBD2,-,TRBV7-2,TRBJ2-1,TGTGCCAGCAGCCTAGTGGGGAGCGGGGTTAGCTCCTACAATGAGCAGTTCTTC,CASSLVGSGVSSYNEQFF
-,few,TRBV2,TRBJ1-2,TGTGCCAGCTCCAGGCTAATTGCGGATGGCTACACCTTC,CASSRLIADGYTF
-,few,TRBV7-9,TRBJ2-2,TGTGCCAGCAGCTTAGTCCGCCAAACAGGGTTCACCGGGGAGCTGTTTTTT,CASSLVRQTGFTGELFF
-,few,TRBV27,TRBJ1-6,TGTGCCAGCACTCCCAGTGGGACGGATAATTCACCCCTCCACTTT,CASTPSGTDNSPLHF
-,many,TRBV12-3/TRBV12-4,TRBJ2-7,TGTGCCAGCAGTTCCGGGACAAACCTTTTCTACGAGCAGTACTTC,CASSSGTNLFYEQYF
TRBD2,-,TRBV6-1,TRBJ2-5,TGTGCCAGCAGTGAACTAGCGGGAGGCGCGTACCAAGAGACCCAGTACTTC,CASSELAGGAYQETQYF
-,many,TRBV11-2,TRBJ1-1,TGTGCCAGCAGCTTGGGCCTCTCGCGGTCTGTGAACACTGAAGCTTTCTTT,CASSLGLSRSVNTEAFF
-,once,TRBV7-9,TRBJ2-2,TGTGCCAGCAGCTTAGGTTCCGGAGTACCCACCGGGGAGCTGTTTTTT,CASSLGSGVPTGELFF
TRBD2,-,TRBV6-2/TRBV6-3,TRBJ2-5,TGTGCCAGCACCAGAGCGGCTGGCGGGAGTTTCGGGACCCAGTACTTC,CASTRAAGGSFGTQYF
-,-,TRBV6-6,TRBJ1-6,TGTGCCAGCATTGTGTCAGGGCAAGATTCACCCCTCCACTTT,CASIVSGQDSPLHF
TRBD2,few,TRBV12-3/TRBV12-4,TRBJ2-5,TGTGCCAGCAGTCACGGACTAGCGGGAGAACGGAAGACCCAGTACTTC,CASSHGLAGERKTQYF
-,-,TRBV4-1,TRBJ1-1,TGCGCCAGCAGCCAACAACCGCAGGGAAGTGTTTCGGCTTTCTTT,CASSQQPQGSVSAFF
TRBD2,few,TRBV10-3,TRBJ2-1,TGTGCCATCTCGGGAACGGCTAGCGGGACTGATGAGCAGTTCTTC,CAISGTASGTDEQFF
-,few,TRBV15,TRBJ2-2,TGTGCCACCAGCAGAGATCGATTTTCGAACACCGGGGAGCTGTTTTTT,CATSRDRFSNTGELFF
-,many,TRBV20-1,TRBJ2-5,TGCAGTGCTAGAGATCATAGGGGGGCTAGCGGAACCTCGCTATACCAAGAGACCCAGTACTTC,CSARDHRGASGTSLYQETQYF
-,-,TRBV7-9,TRBJ2-7,TGTGCCAGCAGCAATAGGGGCGGCTACGAGCAGTACTTC,CASSNRGGYEQYF
-,-,TRBV3-1,TRBJ2-2,TGTGCCAGCATTTCGGGGGGCGGGGAACTGTTTTTT,CASISGGGELFF
TRBD2,few,TRBV6-2/TRBV6-3,TRBJ2-1,TGTGCCAGCAGTTACCCAGCGGGAGGGGACTCCTACAATGAGCAGTTCTTC,CASSYPAGGDSYNEQFF
TRBD1,-,TRBV11-2,TRBJ1-4,TGTGCCAGCAGCCGGGACAGGGTGGAAGAAAAACTGTTTTTT,CASSRDRVEEKLFF
TRBD2,-,TRBV28,TRBJ2-5,TGTGCCAGCAGTTCTACAGGTGGCGGGAGGGCTGAGACCCAGTACTTC,CASSSTGGGRAETQYF
TRBD1,many,TRBV2,TRBJ2-5,TGTGCCAGCAGGCCCGGGACAGGTCCTCAAGAGACCCAGTACTTC,CASRPGTGPQETQYF
TRBD1,-,TRBV19,TRBJ2-2,TGTGCCAGTAGGGGACAGGAAAAATACACCGGGGAGCTGTTTTTT,CASRGQEKYTGELFF
TRBD1,once,TRBV6-5,TRBJ2-7,TGTGCCAGCAGTTACTCGGCAGGGGGCGGCTACGGGCAGTACTTC,CASSYSAGGGYGQYF
TRBD2,few,TRBV5-1,TRBJ2-7,TGCGCCAGCAGCTTGGGGACTAGCGGGAAGTACGAGCAGTACTTC,CASSLGTSGKYEQYF
-,many,TRBV29-1,TRBJ1-4,TGCAGCGTTGAAGTGGCGGAAAAACTGTTTTTT,CSVEVAEKLFF
-,-,TRBV5-1,TRBJ2-7,TGCGCCAGCAGAACTGGATCCGGGACGGTCTCCTACGAGCAGTACTTC,CASRTGSGTVSYEQYF
-,-,TRBV12-3/TRBV12-4,TRBJ2-5,TGTGCCAGCAGCCGGGACCGGGCGAGGAAGACCCAGTACTTC,CASSRDRARKTQYF
-,many,TRBV12-3/TRBV12-4,TRBJ2-5,TGTGCCAGCAGTTTAAGCAAGACCCAGTACTTC,CASSLSKTQYF
-,few,TRBV28,TRBJ1-5,TGTGCCAGCAGTTTCACCGGGACATCTTATAGCAATCAGCCCCAGCATTTT,CASSFTGTSYSNQPQHF
TRBD1,-,TRBV20-1,TRBJ1-4,TGCAGTGCAAGGACAGGGGGCGAGGAAAAACTGTTTTTT,CSARTGGEEKLFF
-,-,TRBV7-2,TRBJ2-5,TGTGCCAGCAGACGGACCGGCGGTTACCAAGAGACCCAGTACTTC,CASRRTGGYQETQYF
-,-,TRBV5-1,TRBJ2-1,TGCGCCAGCAGCTTGGTTCCGGGTCGCTCCTACAATGAGCAGTTCTTC,CASSLVPGRSYNEQFF
-,many,TRBV20-1,TRBJ2-7,TGCAGTGCTAGGACAGCCTCCTACGAGCAGTACTTC,CSARTASYEQYF
-,-,TRBV20-1,TRBJ1-5,TGCAGCGCTAGGTTTTCGCCAGATCAGCCCCAGCATTTT,CSARFSPDQPQHF
-,-,TRBV29-1,TRBJ1-5,TGCAGCGTTCAGAGCGACAGGTCTAGCAATCAGCCCCAGCATTTT,CSVQSDRSSNQPQHF
-,many,TRBV29-1,TRBJ2-3,TGCAGCGTTGACGACACCTCCACAGATACGCAGTATTTT,CSVDDTSTDTQYF
-,many,TRBV29-1,TRBJ2-7,TGCAGCGTTGAACCGAGTTACGGGGGCGAGCAGTACTTC,CSVEPSYGGEQYF
-,-,TRBV3-1,TRBJ2-7,TGTGCCAGCAGCCAAGTGGGAGGACCCTACGAGCAGTACTTC,CASSQVGGPYEQYF
-,-,TRBV25-1,TRBJ2-1,TGTGCCAGCAGTCCCCACACGACTTCTATCCACAATGAGCAGTTCTTC,CASSPHTTSIHNEQFF
TRBD1,few,TRBV7-9,TRBJ1-6,TGTGCCGGCAGCGAGGGGACAGGGAAATCACCCCTCCACTTT,CAGSEGTGKSPLHF
-,few,TRBV25-1,TRBJ2-1,TGTGCCAGCACTTGGCGTACAAATGAGCAGTTCTTC,CASTWRTNEQFF
-,-,TRBV7-2,TRBJ2-3,TGTGCCAGCAGCTCGCGAGAGGCGCAGTATTTT,CASSSREAQYF